The T cell receptor (beta chain) described here comes from a study of blood T cell repertoires in COVID-19. This CDR3 spans 13 amino acids. Trimming stripped 2 bases from V and 6 bases from J, with 8 bases between. The germline gives CDR1 SGHNT, CDR2 YENEEA. The assay was immunoSEQ multiplex PCR, and TCRdb's table has in-frame clones only and misses some. Here the sample spans 150,000 to 200,000 clones, 75% to 90% being singletons. The sequenced material came from peripheral blood. The TCR originated in a woman in her fifties or sixties with acute or convalescent COVID-19. The chain couples TRBV11-3 to TRBJ2-1; D is ambiguous. The CDR3: CASSLKRGNEQFF. The CDR3 coding sequence is TGTGCCAGCAGCTTAAAGCGCGGCAATGAGCAGTTCTTC.